These T cell receptor beta chains were read from a single sample in a study of T cell repertoires in cytomegalovirus infection. TCRdb independently ran MiXCR on the reads; one entry per CDR3 protein. This table has about 150,000 distinct CDR3 sequences, about a quarter appearing once. The sample taken for sequencing was PBMCs. These receptors were collected from a human donor in good health (CMV status not recorded). Some clones in this sample may be carry-over from other donors' samples. Each CDR3 is given with its conserved first and last residue. The D gene is left open where the match is weak. Clone size is given for some rows only: seen once, a few or many times, or a class if the clone is expanded.

V gene: TRBV4-1
D gene: NA
J gene: TRBJ2-1
clone size: NA
CDR3 protein: CASSQDGTEYNEQFF
CDR3 DNA: TGCGCCAGCAGCCAAGATGGAACAGAGTACAATGAGCAGTTCTTC

V gene: TRBV25-1
D gene: NA
J gene: TRBJ2-5
clone size: few
CDR3 protein: CASSELDQETQYF
CDR3 DNA: TGTGCCAGCAGTGAACTAGACCAAGAGACCCAGTACTTC

V gene: TRBV28
D gene: TRBD1
J gene: TRBJ2-5
clone size: few
CDR3 protein: CASSFRGKETQYF
CDR3 DNA: TGTGCCAGCAGTTTCAGGGGGAAAGAGACCCAGTACTTC

V gene: TRBV30
D gene: NA
J gene: TRBJ1-1
clone size: NA
CDR3 protein: CAWKPNGRIGAFF
CDR3 DNA: TGTGCCTGGAAACCCAACGGGAGGATTGGAGCTTTCTTT

V gene: TRBV27
D gene: TRBD1
J gene: TRBJ1-2
clone size: few
CDR3 protein: CASSPTGVWYGYTF
CDR3 DNA: TGTGCCAGCAGTCCCACAGGGGTTTGGTATGGCTACACCTTC

V gene: TRBV27
D gene: TRBD1
J gene: TRBJ2-7
clone size: NA
CDR3 protein: CASSADRGPSYEQYF
CDR3 DNA: TGTGCCAGCAGTGCCGACAGGGGCCCTTCTTACGAGCAGTACTTC

V gene: TRBV7-2
D gene: TRBD1
J gene: TRBJ2-7
clone size: many
CDR3 protein: CASSLAQGKWIYEQYF
CDR3 DNA: TGTGCCAGCAGCTTAGCACAGGGGAAATGGATCTACGAGCAGTACTTC

V gene: TRBV27
D gene: NA
J gene: TRBJ1-1
clone size: NA
CDR3 protein: CASSFWGAEAFF
CDR3 DNA: TGTGCCAGCAGTTTTTGGGGTGCTGAAGCTTTCTTT

V gene: TRBV28
D gene: TRBD2
J gene: TRBJ2-1
clone size: few
CDR3 protein: CASRLSGDYNEQFF
CDR3 DNA: TGTGCCAGCAGACTCAGCGGGGATTACAATGAGCAGTTCTTC

V gene: TRBV9
D gene: NA
J gene: TRBJ1-6
clone size: NA
CDR3 protein: CASTKTALSSPLHF
CDR3 DNA: TGTGCCAGCACCAAGACAGCCTTAAGCTCACCCCTCCACTTT

V gene: TRBV2
D gene: NA
J gene: TRBJ1-5
clone size: NA
CDR3 protein: CASSERRVVSNQPQHF
CDR3 DNA: TGTGCCAGCAGTGAAAGGAGGGTTGTAAGCAATCAGCCCCAGCATTTT

V gene: TRBV5-1
D gene: TRBD2
J gene: TRBJ2-3
clone size: few
CDR3 protein: CASRLAGGRDTQYF
CDR3 DNA: TGCGCCAGCAGGCTAGCGGGAGGGAGAGATACGCAGTATTTT

V gene: TRBV7-2
D gene: NA
J gene: TRBJ2-5
clone size: many
CDR3 protein: CASSLGPGAQETQYF
CDR3 DNA: TGTGCCAGCAGCTTAGGTCCCGGGGCGCAAGAGACCCAGTACTTC

V gene: TRBV11-2
D gene: NA
J gene: TRBJ1-1
clone size: NA
CDR3 protein: CASSVGRPSSMNTEAFF
CDR3 DNA: TGTGCCAGCAGCGTAGGCCGCCCTAGCAGCATGAACACTGAAGCTTTCTTT

V gene: TRBV7-2
D gene: TRBD2
J gene: TRBJ2-1
clone size: many
CDR3 protein: CASSSQRGGQFF
CDR3 DNA: TGTGCCAGCAGCAGCCAGCGGGGGGGCCAGTTCTTC

V gene: TRBV7-3
D gene: TRBD1
J gene: TRBJ1-5
clone size: many
CDR3 protein: CASSTRTGTDYSNQPQHF
CDR3 DNA: TGTGCCAGCAGCACGAGGACAGGGACGGATTATAGCAATCAGCCCCAGCATTTT

V gene: TRBV20-1
D gene: TRBD1
J gene: TRBJ1-4
clone size: NA
CDR3 protein: CSAPWTGLGEKLFF
CDR3 DNA: TGCAGTGCTCCGTGGACAGGGCTGGGGGAAAAACTGTTTTTT

V gene: TRBV25-1
D gene: TRBD1
J gene: TRBJ2-2
clone size: NA
CDR3 protein: CASSEALGTANTGELFF
CDR3 DNA: TGTGCCAGCAGTGAAGCCTTGGGGACAGCTAACACCGGGGAGCTGTTTTTT

V gene: TRBV20-1
D gene: TRBD1
J gene: TRBJ2-6
clone size: few
CDR3 protein: CSAYRGASGANVLTF
CDR3 DNA: TGCAGTGCTTACAGGGGTGCGTCTGGGGCCAACGTCCTGACTTTC

V gene: TRBV7-2
D gene: NA
J gene: TRBJ2-1
clone size: NA
CDR3 protein: CASSLVPIPVGFTHIEQFF
CDR3 DNA: TGTGCCAGCAGTTTAGTACCAATCCCGGTGGGCTTCACACACATTGAGCAGTTCTTC

V gene: TRBV28
D gene: TRBD1
J gene: TRBJ1-5
clone size: few
CDR3 protein: CASSSGTGNNKPQHF
CDR3 DNA: TGTGCCAGCAGTTCCGGGACAGGGAATAACAAGCCCCAGCATTTT

V gene: TRBV12-3/TRBV12-4
D gene: NA
J gene: TRBJ1-1
clone size: many
CDR3 protein: CASSLGNTEAFF
CDR3 DNA: TGTGCCAGCAGTCTCGGGAACACTGAAGCTTTCTTT

V gene: TRBV7-2
D gene: TRBD2
J gene: TRBJ2-5
clone size: many
CDR3 protein: CASSLSGKETQYF
CDR3 DNA: TGTGCCAGCAGCTTAAGCGGGAAAGAGACCCAGTACTTC

V gene: TRBV4-2
D gene: NA
J gene: TRBJ1-4
clone size: NA
CDR3 protein: CASRQDLPGEKLFF
CDR3 DNA: TGTGCCAGCAGGCAAGATTTGCCGGGCGAAAAACTGTTTTTT

V gene: TRBV12-3/TRBV12-4
D gene: TRBD1
J gene: TRBJ1-1
clone size: many
CDR3 protein: CASSLNTGGAGAFF
CDR3 DNA: TGTGCCAGCAGCCTGAATACAGGGGGCGCGGGCGCTTTCTTT

V gene: TRBV7-9
D gene: NA
J gene: TRBJ2-2
clone size: many
CDR3 protein: CASSPSGARYGELFF
CDR3 DNA: TGTGCCAGCAGCCCCTCGGGGGCGAGATACGGGGAGCTGTTTTTT

V gene: TRBV5-1
D gene: NA
J gene: TRBJ1-2
clone size: few
CDR3 protein: CASSLSGYGYTF
CDR3 DNA: TGCGCCAGCAGCTTGAGCGGCTATGGCTACACCTTC

V gene: TRBV6-1
D gene: NA
J gene: TRBJ1-1
clone size: many
CDR3 protein: CASRGGTLDTEAFF
CDR3 DNA: TGTGCCAGCAGGGGAGGCACACTGGACACTGAAGCTTTCTTT

V gene: TRBV7-9
D gene: NA
J gene: TRBJ1-2
clone size: NA
CDR3 protein: CTSSLAAPNYGYTF
CDR3 DNA: TGTACCAGCAGCTTAGCGGCACCTAACTATGGCTACACCTTC

V gene: TRBV9
D gene: NA
J gene: TRBJ2-7
clone size: NA
CDR3 protein: CASSRDLTRNEQYF
CDR3 DNA: TGTGCCAGCAGCAGGGATCTTACCCGGAACGAGCAGTACTTC

V gene: TRBV6-1
D gene: TRBD1
J gene: TRBJ2-6
clone size: NA
CDR3 protein: CASSEGTGVNSGANVLTF
CDR3 DNA: TGTGCCAGCAGTGAGGGGACAGGGGTGAACTCTGGGGCCAACGTCCTGACTTTC

V gene: TRBV4-3
D gene: TRBD1
J gene: TRBJ1-2
clone size: NA
CDR3 protein: CASSQVVADRDGYTF
CDR3 DNA: TGCGCCAGCAGCCAAGTGGTGGCTGACAGGGATGGCTACACCTTC

V gene: TRBV29-1
D gene: NA
J gene: TRBJ2-5
clone size: once
CDR3 protein: CSVEAARAQETQYF
CDR3 DNA: TGCAGCGTTGAAGCGGCGCGGGCCCAAGAGACCCAGTACTTC

V gene: TRBV7-8
D gene: NA
J gene: TRBJ2-7
clone size: many
CDR3 protein: CASSIRTDPYEQYF
CDR3 DNA: TGTGCCAGCAGCATTCGGACAGATCCCTACGAGCAGTACTTC

V gene: TRBV7-2
D gene: TRBD2
J gene: TRBJ2-3
clone size: many
CDR3 protein: CASSGLAGRNLPDTQYF
CDR3 DNA: TGTGCCAGCAGCGGGCTAGCGGGCAGGAACCTGCCAGATACGCAGTATTTT

V gene: TRBV6-1
D gene: NA
J gene: TRBJ2-5
clone size: few
CDR3 protein: CASSEGQGRETQYF
CDR3 DNA: TGTGCCAGCAGTGAAGGCCAGGGCAGGGAGACCCAGTACTTC

V gene: TRBV11-1
D gene: NA
J gene: TRBJ1-5
clone size: many
CDR3 protein: CASSLGGSQPQHF
CDR3 DNA: TGTGCCAGCAGCTTAGGGGGATCCCAGCCCCAGCATTTT

V gene: TRBV5-8
D gene: NA
J gene: TRBJ2-1
clone size: NA
CDR3 protein: CASSLGDPRPYNEQFF
CDR3 DNA: TGTGCCAGCAGCTTGGGGGACCCTCGCCCCTACAATGAGCAGTTCTTC

V gene: TRBV7-2
D gene: NA
J gene: TRBJ2-1
clone size: many
CDR3 protein: CASSPRDSDEQFF
CDR3 DNA: TGTGCCAGCAGCCCGAGGGACTCCGATGAGCAGTTCTTC

V gene: TRBV19
D gene: TRBD1
J gene: TRBJ1-2
clone size: NA
CDR3 protein: CASSMNPGQGMNYGYTF
CDR3 DNA: TGTGCCAGTAGTATGAACCCGGGACAGGGCATGAACTATGGCTACACCTTC

V gene: TRBV5-4
D gene: TRBD1
J gene: TRBJ2-1
clone size: NA
CDR3 protein: CASSGTGVTYNEQFF
CDR3 DNA: TGTGCCAGCAGCGGGACAGGGGTAACCTACAATGAGCAGTTCTTC

V gene: TRBV29-1
D gene: TRBD1
J gene: TRBJ2-1
clone size: NA
CDR3 protein: CSVVGQGNEQFF
CDR3 DNA: TGCAGCGTTGTGGGACAGGGGAATGAGCAGTTCTTC

V gene: TRBV12-3/TRBV12-4
D gene: NA
J gene: TRBJ1-4
clone size: few
CDR3 protein: CASSQQGIGEKLFF
CDR3 DNA: TGTGCCAGCAGTCAACAGGGTATAGGAGAAAAACTGTTTTTT

V gene: TRBV12-3/TRBV12-4
D gene: TRBD1
J gene: TRBJ2-1
clone size: NA
CDR3 protein: CASSLVGTGRNEQFF
CDR3 DNA: TGTGCCAGCAGTTTAGTCGGGACAGGGCGCAATGAGCAGTTCTTC

V gene: TRBV7-2
D gene: NA
J gene: TRBJ1-1
clone size: many
CDR3 protein: CASSYRAPNTEAFF
CDR3 DNA: TGTGCCAGCAGTTACAGGGCCCCGAACACTGAAGCTTTCTTT

V gene: TRBV29-1
D gene: NA
J gene: TRBJ1-2
clone size: few
CDR3 protein: CSVAGDKTGLGGYTF
CDR3 DNA: TGCAGCGTTGCTGGGGACAAAACAGGCCTGGGGGGCTACACCTTC

V gene: TRBV7-9
D gene: NA
J gene: TRBJ2-7
clone size: few
CDR3 protein: CASSLPVPKDEQYF
CDR3 DNA: TGTGCCAGCAGCCTACCGGTACCTAAGGACGAGCAGTACTTC

V gene: TRBV7-8
D gene: NA
J gene: TRBJ1-1
clone size: NA
CDR3 protein: CASSRLGGQGNTEAFF
CDR3 DNA: TGTGCCAGCAGCCGCTTGGGGGGGCAGGGGAACACTGAAGCTTTCTTT

V gene: TRBV6-6
D gene: NA
J gene: TRBJ2-7
clone size: few
CDR3 protein: CASRALEGSYEQYF
CDR3 DNA: TGTGCCAGCAGAGCACTCGAGGGGTCCTACGAGCAGTACTTC

V gene: TRBV7-2
D gene: TRBD2
J gene: TRBJ2-3
clone size: NA
CDR3 protein: CASSLYGSGSTDTQYF
CDR3 DNA: TGTGCCAGCAGCTTATATGGTAGCGGGAGCACAGATACGCAGTATTTT

V gene: TRBV28
D gene: NA
J gene: TRBJ2-1
clone size: few
CDR3 protein: CASSFQYSSYNEQFF
CDR3 DNA: TGTGCCAGCAGTTTCCAGTATTCCTCCTACAATGAGCAGTTCTTC

V gene: TRBV12-3/TRBV12-4
D gene: TRBD1
J gene: TRBJ2-3
clone size: NA
CDR3 protein: CASSGTGGTDTQYF
CDR3 DNA: TGTGCCAGCAGTGGGACAGGGGGGACAGATACGCAGTATTTT

V gene: TRBV20-1
D gene: NA
J gene: TRBJ1-5
clone size: NA
CDR3 protein: CSASGGYSNQPQHF
CDR3 DNA: TGCAGTGCTAGCGGGGGGTATAGCAATCAGCCCCAGCATTTT

V gene: TRBV12-3/TRBV12-4
D gene: NA
J gene: TRBJ2-5
clone size: NA
CDR3 protein: CASSLAVYQETQYF
CDR3 DNA: TGTGCCAGCAGTTTAGCGGTATATCAAGAGACCCAGTACTTC